This T cell receptor (beta chain) was recovered during a study of T cell repertoires in cytomegalovirus infection. Concerning this clonotype: Its antigen is not identified.

V lost 7 bases to trimming and J lost 2 bases, with 15 bases between them. CDR1 MDHEN and CDR2 SYDVKM come from the germline V gene. The CDR3 consists of 14 residues. TCRdb re-analysed the reads in MiXCR, keeping a single row per CDR3 protein. This sample has 450,000 to 650,000 distinct CDR3 sequences, with about 40% found just once. The clonotype was recovered from a human donor in good health (CMV status not recorded). Some clones in this sample may be carry-over from other donors' samples. This material consisted of cultured PBMCs, taken from culture after CMV antigen stimulation. The chain joins TRBV28 to TRBJ2-7; possible D gene TRBD1, 5 bases. The CDR3 loop reads CASTTPGKPYEQYF. For the CDR3, the DNA is TGTGCCAGCACCACCCCAGGGAAACCCTACGAGCAGTACTTC.